This entry concerns a single TCR beta chain. What it binds is unknown. Sequencing was performed with immunoSEQ multiplex PCR; in TCRdb, only in-frame clones are kept and a portion is missing. In the table there are 1.5 million to 2.5 million clones, around 96% of which are singletons. The data derive from a study of shared clonotypes between healthy human individuals. Naive CD8 isolation took CD45RO-negative cells positively selected for CCR7 and excluded terminally differentiated effector memory CD45RA+ cells. CDR1 is SNHLY, CDR2 FYNNEI, per germline. The CDR3 is made up of 16 amino acids. V was shortened by 5 bases and J by 4 bases, with 18 bases between the two germline ends. The study, taken as a whole, reports: Naive subsets usually exceeded memory subsets in estimated richness. What rarefaction showed was incomplete sorted-subset sequencing despite large depth. Non-shared clonotypes showed lower generation probabilities than clonotypes common to all four donors.

The rearrangement uses TRBV2 and TRBJ2-1; the D gene is possibly TRBD1 (6 bases). The receptor was isolated from a man between 18 and 35 years old in good health. The source material was naive CD8+ T cells sorted from blood. The CDR3 DNA reads as TGTGCCAGCAGTTCACCAGGGGCGAGGGGTTACAATGAGCAGTTCTTC. This sequence encodes CASSSPGARGYNEQFF.